Sequencing of this T cell receptor beta chain was carried out in a study of PD-L1 blockade in urothelial cancer. Overall study: Atezolizumab therapy began for patients at some point between 2014 and 2015, dosed at 1,200 mg intravenously every 3 weeks. About 90% of the roughly 29 patients comprised males who had bladder-origin urothelial cancer. Blood analysis took place 3 weeks (second dose) and 6 weeks after treatment start.

Trimming stripped 0 bases from V and 7 bases from J, with 14 bases between. CDR1 and CDR2 from the germline V gene are SGHRS and YFSETQ. This CDR3 comprises 16 residues. Some clones are missing from TCRdb's copy, which holds only in-frame ones; the method was immunoSEQ multiplex PCR. The data hold tens of thousands of clones, with around 85% observed a single time. Regarding time point: pretreatment peripheral blood. The sequenced sample was PBMCs, obtained around atezolizumab (anti-PD-L1) treatment. This receptor was identified in a woman in her fifties or sixties with urothelial cancer. The chain combines TRBV5-1 with TRBJ1-6; weak D call: TRBD1 (5 bases). CDR3 sequence (DNA): TGCGCCAGCAGCTTGGGTACGGAAAAGGGGAATTCACCCCTCCACTTT. It encodes CASSLGTEKGNSPLHF.